This entry concerns a single TCR beta chain. This entry is derived from a study of blood T cell repertoires in COVID-19. Trimming removed 0 bases at V and 6 bases at J, with 11 bases between. Germline values: CDR1 MNHEY, CDR2 SVGAGI. CDR3 length: 14 amino acids. In the authors' methods: Quantification of nucleated cells was approximated via reference gene primer amplification. Profiled with immunoSEQ multiplex PCR; TCRdb holds only in-frame clones, not every one. The V and J calls and the clone size are those of that table, but D and trimming were determined from the DNA. The sample has under 65,000 clones, roughly 76% seen once; the top ten hold approximately 4.9%.

V and J are TRBV6-5 and TRBJ1-1; D is ambiguous. This TCR was sampled from a woman in her sixties with acute or convalescent COVID-19. The sample comprised peripheral blood. DNA of the CDR3: TGTGCCAGCAGTTACTCCGGGGTCAGAGCTGAAGCTTTCTTT. Residues: CASSYSGVRAEAFF.